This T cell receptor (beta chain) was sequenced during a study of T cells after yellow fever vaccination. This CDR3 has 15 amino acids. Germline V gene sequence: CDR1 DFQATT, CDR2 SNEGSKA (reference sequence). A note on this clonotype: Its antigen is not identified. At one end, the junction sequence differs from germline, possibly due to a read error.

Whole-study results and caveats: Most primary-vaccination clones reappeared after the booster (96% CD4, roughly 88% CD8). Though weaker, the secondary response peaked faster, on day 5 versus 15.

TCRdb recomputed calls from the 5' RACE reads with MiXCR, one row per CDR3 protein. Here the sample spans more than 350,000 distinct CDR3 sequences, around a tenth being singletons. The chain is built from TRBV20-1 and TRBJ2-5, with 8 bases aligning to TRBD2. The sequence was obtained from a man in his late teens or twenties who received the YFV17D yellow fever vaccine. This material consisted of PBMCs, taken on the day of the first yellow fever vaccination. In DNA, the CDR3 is TGCTGTGCTAGTGGTATCGGGGGGGCGGGAGAGACCCAGTACTTC. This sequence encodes CCASGIGGAGETQYF.